The 20 T cell receptor beta chains listed next were all sequenced from one sample in a study of CD8 T cells in ankylosing spondylitis. TCRdb recomputed calls from the 5' RACE reads with MiXCR, one row per CDR3 protein. The sample yields roughly 280,000 distinct CDR3 sequences, 20% seen once. The sequencing sample was made of blood, either unsorted or a sorted T cell fraction (not recorded which). The receptors shown here come from a male donor with ankylosing spondylitis or in good health (not recorded which).

The table lists this clonotype with a few counts. The gene calls are TRBV11-2 and TRBJ1-5; D call uncertain. The CDR3 is 13 amino acids. Trimming left V 0 bases short and J 4 bases short, with 4 bases between. The germline gives CDR1 SGHAT, CDR2 FQNNGV. The CDR3 is CASSLDENQPQHF. The CDR3 DNA is TGTGCCAGCAGCTTAGATGAAAATCAGCCCCAGCATTTT. The full variable domain, in which reference TRBV11-2 and TRBJ1-5 provide the parts outside the CDR3, is EAGVAQSPRYKIIEKRQSVAFWCNPISGHATLYWYQQILGQGPKLLIQFQNNGVVDDSQLPKDRFSAERLKGVDSTLKIQPAKLEDSAVYLCASSLDENQPQHFGDGTRLSIL.

V usage is TRBV4-1 and J usage is TRBJ2-2, with D perhaps TRBD2 (7 bases). Germline V lookup: CDR1 MGHRA, CDR2 YSYEKL. Trimming stripped 0 bases from V and 3 bases from J, with 14 bases between. CDR3 length: 17 amino acids. The CDR3 DNA follows: TGCGCCAGCAGCCAAGATCGGGGGGCCCCTTACACCGGGGAGCTGTTTTTT. Translating gives CASSQDRGAPYTGELFF.

This sequence joins TRBV6-1 and TRBJ2-3; 7 bases map to TRBD1. The germline gives CDR1 MNHNS, CDR2 SASEGT. Trimming cost V 6 bases and J 1 base; bases outside gene matches: 7. This CDR3 spans 15 amino acids. CDR3 protein: CASRNRGHGTDTQYF. The CDR3 nucleotides are TGTGCCAGCAGGAACAGGGGTCATGGCACAGATACGCAGTATTTT.

The CDR3 bases are TGTGCCATCAGCGACAGGGGAACTAACACAGATACGCAGTATTTT. Its protein product is CAISDRGTNTDTQYF. V gene TRBV10-3 combines with J gene TRBJ2-3; 8 bases match TRBD1. Germline CDR1 is ENHRY and CDR2 is SYGVKD. The CDR3 sequence is 15 residues long. V lost 6 bases and J lost 2; bases outside the gene matches: 7.

This chain links TRBV3-1 with TRBJ2-2; the D is unclear. Trimming took 7 bases from V and 5 from J, leaving 11 bases between them. The CDR3 consists of 13 residues. Looked up from germline, CDR1 is LGHDT and CDR2 is YNNKEL (reference sequence). As DNA, the CDR3 is TGTGCCAGCACGGGCAGTTTAACCGGGGAGCTGTTTTTT. This translates into CASTGSLTGELFF.

The chain couples TRBV3-1 to TRBJ1-6; D gene ambiguous. Germline V CDR1 and CDR2: LGHDT, YNNKEL (reference sequence). The V and J ends lost 7 bases and 10 bases respectively, with 11 bases between them. The CDR3 has 12 residues. CDR3 sequence reads: CASNLEGSPLHF. The CDR3 bases are TGTGCCAGCAACCTTGAGGGATCACCCCTCCACTTT.

V usage is TRBV6-1 and J usage is TRBJ2-2, with D maybe TRBD1 (5 bases). Trimming removed 3 bases at V and 5 bases at J, with 16 bases between. There are 16 residues in the CDR3. Looked up from germline, CDR1 is MNHNS and CDR2 is SASEGT. In DNA form, the CDR3 reads TGTGCCAGCAGTGAGGAAGGGGCAGTAGGGACCGGGGAGCTGTTTTTT. Encoded protein: CASSEEGAVGTGELFF.

This clonotype was seen at least ten times. The chain uses TRBV10-3 and TRBJ1-5; TRBD1 agrees at 7 bases. The CDR3 runs 14 residues. V dropped 0 bases and J dropped 6; count of bases not matched to a gene: 2. CDR1 ENHRY and CDR2 SYGVKD come from the germline V gene. CDR3 region: CAISESTGFQPQHF. The DNA of the CDR3 is TGTGCCATCAGTGAGTCGACAGGGTTTCAGCCCCAGCATTTT.

The sample holds a few counts of this clonotype. The chain links TRBV30 to TRBJ2-5; D not certain. The V and J ends lost 0 bases and 1 base respectively, with 9 bases between them. The CDR3 contains 14 residues. The germline CDR1 and CDR2 sequences are GTSNPN and SVGIG (reference sequence). The CDR3 sequence is CAWSVLSGQETQYF. The CDR3, as DNA: TGTGCCTGGAGTGTACTCTCAGGCCAAGAGACCCAGTACTTC.

There are a few counts of this clonotype. V gene TRBV5-1 combines with J gene TRBJ2-3; TRBD1 is a possible D gene (6 bases). CDR3 length: 16 amino acids. CDR1 SGHRS and CDR2 YFSETQ come from the germline V gene. V lost 4 bases and J lost 2, with 17 bases in between. CDR3 nucleotide sequence: TGCGCCAGCAGCCTACGACAGGCCGGATCCACAGATACGCAGTATTTT. It translates to CASSLRQAGSTDTQYF.

This chain joins TRBV29-1 and TRBJ2-5; D is possibly TRBD2 (7 bases). CDR3 length: 14 residues. V shed 4 bases and J shed 4 bases, with 16 bases lying between them. The V gene's germline CDR1 is SQVTM and CDR2 ANQGSEA. CDR3 DNA: TGCAGCGTTGGCCTCGGAGGGGGGGGAGAGACCCAGTACTTC. Encoded protein: CSVGLGGGGETQYF.

There are a few counts of this clonotype. The chain has TRBV30 and TRBJ1-1, with D hard to call. This CDR3 is 11 amino acids long. CDR1 and CDR2 (germline): GTSNPN, SVGIG (reference sequence). V was pared by 3 bases and J by 6 bases, with 8 bases between. CDR3 in amino acids: CAWREAAEAFF. The CDR3 nucleotides read TGTGCCTGGAGGGAGGCGGCTGAAGCTTTCTTT. Complete variable domain (other parts from reference TRBV30 and TRBJ1-1): SQTIHQWPATLVQPVGSPLSLECTVEGTSNPNLYWYRQAAGRGLQLLFYSVGIGQISSEVPQNLSASRPQDRQFILSSKKLLLSDSGFYLCAWREAAEAFFGQGTRLTVV.

This clonotype was observed a few times. The gene calls are TRBV6-1 and TRBJ2-2, with 12 bases fitting TRBD1. The germline V gene has CDR1 MNHNS and CDR2 SASEGT. The CDR3 consists of 16 residues. The J segment lost 4 bases and the V segment lost 7 bases, leaving 7 bases of the junction unmatched. In DNA, the CDR3 is TGTGCCAGCATTGGAGGGACAGGGGGCCGCACCGGGGAGCTGTTTTTT. It encodes CASIGGTGGRTGELFF.

This clonotype was counted ten times or more. The rearrangement uses TRBV6-1 and TRBJ2-2; no definite D call. Germline V gives CDR1 MNHNS, CDR2 SASEGT. Deletions cut 0 bases from V and 7 bases from J, with 9 bases between. The CDR3 covers 14 residues. CDR3 in DNA: TGTGCCAGCAGTGAAGCGCGGCTGATCGGGGAGCTGTTTTTT. Its protein is CASSEARLIGELFF.

This clonotype has just a few counts. The V gene is TRBV29-1, the J gene TRBJ2-1, with 10 positions matching TRBD2. This CDR3 spans 15 amino acids. Germline CDR1 reads SQVTM; CDR2 reads ANQGSEA. V was clipped by 4 bases and J by 5 bases; unmatched bases: 8. Written as DNA, the CDR3 is TGCAGCGTTGTTCACAGCGGGAGGGAAAACAATGAGCAGTTCTTC. Protein product: CSVVHSGRENNEQFF.

This clonotype was counted only a few times. This chain links TRBV12-3 or TRBV12-4 with TRBJ2-1, with D possibly being TRBD1 (6 bases). The CDR3 covers 13 residues. Between the trimmed V and J ends, which lost 5 bases and 10 bases, there was a span of 15 bases. CDR3 residues: CASSPSSQGEQFF. The CDR3 DNA reads as TGTGCCAGCAGTCCCTCCTCGCAGGGGGAGCAGTTCTTC.

There are many counts of this clonotype. This CDR3 reads CASSLASKLADTQYF. In DNA form, the CDR3 reads TGCGCCAGCAGCTTGGCCTCTAAACTCGCAGATACGCAGTATTTT. This sequence joins TRBV5-1 and TRBJ2-3; no clear D gene. Trimming removed 0 bases from V and 4 bases from J, with 12 bases in between. Germline V gene lookup returns CDR1 SGHRS and CDR2 YFSETQ. CDR3 length equals 15 residues.

This rearrangement joins TRBV12-3 or TRBV12-4 to TRBJ2-1; no clear D gene. This CDR3 comprises 15 residues. V lost 2 bases to trimming and J lost 2 bases, with 10 bases between them. CDR3 residues: CASSLRVGTYNEQFF. As DNA, the CDR3 is TGTGCCAGCAGTTTACGGGTTGGGACCTACAATGAGCAGTTCTTC.

The V call is TRBV6-1, the J call TRBJ1-5, with a weak D call TRBD1 (5 bases). This CDR3 spans 16 amino acids. Germline values: CDR1 MNHNS, CDR2 SASEGT. The V end was cut by 0 bases, the J end by 5 bases, with 14 bases between. The CDR3 DNA sequence: TGTGCCAGCAGTGAAGCAGGGTCAGGGCGGTATCAGCCCCAGCATTTT. This translates into CASSEAGSGRYQPQHF.

This clonotype was picked up a small number of times. The chain joins TRBV6-5 to TRBJ2-3; 10 positions agree with TRBD1. CDR1 and CDR2 from the germline V gene are MNHEY and SVGAGI. The CDR3 runs 15 residues. The V segment lost 2 bases and the J segment 6 bases; nucleotides outside the gene matches: 5. CDR3 bases: TGTGCCAGCAGTTACCACATGGGACAGGGGGATACGCAGTATTTT. Its translation: CASSYHMGQGDTQYF.